This T cell receptor (beta chain) was identified during a study of metastatic and nonmetastatic thyroid tumors. Study background: Repertoires from blood and tumor or nodule tissue of malignant and benign thyroid patients were compared.

The germline CDR1 and CDR2 sequences are MNHEY and SVGAGI. V was pared by 0 bases and J by 4 bases, with 12 bases between. This CDR3 has 15 residues. Study-wide results and limits: Compared with benign nodules, malignant thyroid tumors were reported to have significantly higher TCR beta diversity in both blood and tumor.

None of the patients had undergone any treatment ahead of thyroid surgery. By sample share, this clone is medium-sized (0.01 to 0.1%). Its antigen is not identified. In the authors' methods: The study took CDR3 differences across clinicopathological groups and made a distant-metastasis classifier for papillary thyroid cancer from them. With MiXCR, TCRdb called clones anew from the PCR reads. The authors' filters were not applied to this entry. Here the sample spans about 13,000 clones, approximately 24% being singletons. V is TRBV6-5 and J is TRBJ2-5; either TRBD1 or TRBD2 may supply D (6 bases each). Specimen: blood. This clonotype was obtained from a male donor with papillary thyroid cancer or a benign thyroid nodule (not recorded which). Some clones in this sample may be carry-over from other donors' samples. The chain's CDR3 is CASSYSGGGGETQYF. The CDR3, as DNA: TGTGCCAGCAGTTACTCGGGGGGCGGCGGAGAGACCCAGTACTTC.